The 25 T cell receptor beta chains below were found in one sample sequenced in a study of blood T cell repertoires in COVID-19. Clones were read by immunoSEQ multiplex PCR, and TCRdb kept only the in-frame ones, dropping some. The data hold about 480,000 clones, with roughly 89% observed a single time. Sequencing was performed on peripheral blood. The receptors shown here come from a man aged 18 to 29 with COVID-19, enrolled during active disease.

The genes are TRBV18 and TRBJ1-1, with D unclear. Germline V gene sequence: CDR1 KGHSH, CDR2 LQKENI. V gave up 2 bases and J gave up 5 bases, with 12 bases separating them. This CDR3 has 14 residues. The CDR3, as DNA: TGTGCCAGCTCACCAAACTCCGCGGTAACTGAAGCTTTCTTT. It encodes CASSPNSAVTEAFF.

The rearrangement links TRBV19 to TRBJ1-2; possible D gene TRBD1, 5 bases. Germline V gene lookup returns CDR1 LNHDA and CDR2 SQIVND (reference sequence). The CDR3 has 13 amino acids. Trimming left V 5 bases short and J 5 bases short, with 12 bases between. DNA of the CDR3: TGTGCCAGTAGTGCCTCGCGGGGGTATGGCTACACCTTC. Translated, it gives CASSASRGYGYTF.

Here the CDR3 reads CASSFQGLTEAFF. The CDR3 DNA follows: TGTGCCAGCAGCTTCCAGGGGTTGACTGAAGCTTTCTTT. The chain is built from TRBV13 and TRBJ1-1, with TRBD1 as a possible D gene (6 bases). The CDR3 totals 13 residues. CDR1 is PRHDT, CDR2 FYEKMQ, per germline (reference sequence). V dropped 3 bases and J dropped 5 bases, with 10 bases sitting between them.

The V and J genes are TRBV5-1 and TRBJ2-5, with TRBD2 matching over 7 bases. The CDR3 is 13 residues long. Looked up from germline, CDR1 is SGHRS and CDR2 is YFSETQ. With V trimmed by 5 bases and J by 1 base, 2 bases remained unmatched. CDR3 coding DNA: TGCGCCAGCAGATCTAGCGGCCAAGAGACCCAGTACTTC. It is translated as CASRSSGQETQYF. Looking up the rest from reference TRBV5-1 and TRBJ2-5 gives the full variable domain: KAGVTQTPRYLIKTRGQQVTLSCSPISGHRSVSWYQQTPGQGLQFLFEYFSETQRNKGNFPGRFSGRQFSNSRSEMNVSTLELGDSALYLCASRSSGQETQYFGPGTRLLVL.

The CDR3 sequence: CASSLSGDFYNEQFF. For the CDR3, the DNA is TGTGCCAGCAGCTTATCCGGGGACTTCTACAATGAGCAGTTCTTC. The J gene is TRBJ2-1, the V gene TRBV5-4, with D perhaps TRBD2 (6 bases). The CDR3 covers 15 residues. The V gene's germline CDR1 is SGHNT and CDR2 YYREEE (reference sequence). Trimming pared 2 bases from V and 3 bases from J, leaving 12 bases between.

This clone was recorded a few times. The chain employs TRBV7-8 and TRBJ2-2, with 9 bases matching TRBD2. The CDR3 spans 17 residues. Losses at the gene ends were 11 bases for V and 1 base for J; bases not matched to a gene: 14. The germline CDR1 and CDR2 sequences are SGHVS and FQNEAQ. CDR3 sequence reads: CASRERGAFGNTGELFF. In DNA, the CDR3 is TGTGCCTCACGCGAGCGGGGGGCTTTCGGGAACACCGGGGAGCTGTTTTTT.

CDR3 sequence: CASSPTLRGRAYGYTF. In nucleotides, the CDR3 is TGTGCCAGCTCACCAACTTTAAGGGGGCGCGCCTATGGCTACACCTTC. This rearrangement joins TRBV18 to TRBJ1-2; 7 nucleotides match TRBD1. Germline V gene data show CDR1 as KGHSH and CDR2 as LQKENI. CDR3 length: 16 amino acids. The trim removed 2 bases at V and 4 bases at J, leaving 10 bases unmatched. The complete variable domain, with remaining parts taken from reference TRBV18 and TRBJ1-2, reads NAGVMQNPRHLVRRRGQEARLRCSPMKGHSHVYWYRQLPEEGLKFMVYLQKENIIDESGMPKERFSAEFPKEGPSILRIQQVVRGDSAAYFCASSPTLRGRAYGYTFGSGTRLTVV.

The chain links TRBV2 to TRBJ2-5, with TRBD2 identical over 8 bases. Germline V gene lookup returns CDR1 SNHLY and CDR2 FYNNEI. The CDR3 has 15 residues. The ends lost 1 base at V and 5 bases at J; junction bases unmatched: 6. The CDR3 DNA sequence: TGTGCCAGCAGTGAAGATACGGGAGGGGGGGAGACCCAGTACTTC. Encoded protein: CASSEDTGGGETQYF.

The chain is built from TRBV12-2 and TRBJ1-4; TRBD1, the table's D call, lacks a check against the DNA. TRBV12-2 is recorded as a pseudogene. The CDR3 consists of 18 residues. CDR3 sequence: CASRLGGTGPTTNEKLFF. In nucleotides, the CDR3 is TGTGCAAGTCGCTTAGGGGGGACAGGCCCTACAACTAATGAAAAACTGTTTTTT.

Here the CDR3 reads CASSYETGMRAFF. CDR3 in DNA: TGTGCCAGCAGTTACGAGACAGGGATGAGAGCTTTCTTT. The V and J genes are TRBV6-2 or TRBV6-3 and TRBJ1-1, with 7 bases matching TRBD1. The CDR3 sequence is 13 residues long. The V segment lost 2 bases and the J segment 10 bases; nucleotides outside the gene matches: 7. Germline V gene lookup returns CDR1 MNHEY and CDR2 SVGEGT.

This chain joins TRBV4-1 and TRBJ2-7; D perhaps matches TRBD1 (5 bases). The V end was cut by 0 bases, the J end by 7 bases, with 19 bases between. Germline CDR1 reads MGHRA; CDR2 reads YSYEKL. The CDR3 has 16 residues. CDR3 sequence (DNA): TGCGCCAGCAGCCAAGATTTAAGGGGAATACGTAAGGAGCAGTACTTC. Translation: CASSQDLRGIRKEQYF.

As concerns this clone: One end of the junction fails to match germline, which may point to a read error. The chain uses TRBV7-7 and TRBJ2-2; no definite D call. CDR1 is SSHAT and CDR2 is FNYEAQ in the germline V gene (reference sequence). The CDR3 runs 14 residues. Written as DNA, the CDR3 is TGTGCTAGCAGCTTAGAATGGCAAGCCGGGGAGCTGTTTTTT. Residues: CASSLEWQAGELFF.

The CDR3 spells CASSQDRSGTYEQYF. The CDR3 DNA is TGTGCCAGCAGCCAAGATAGGAGCGGGACCTACGAGCAGTACTTC. The genes are TRBV3-1 (or the pseudogene TRBV3-2) and TRBJ2-7, with 7 nucleotides matching TRBD2. V lost 0 bases, J lost 2 bases, and 4 bases stayed unmatched. CDR3 length: 15 residues. Germline V gene data show CDR1 as LGHDT and CDR2 as YNNKEL (reference sequence).

The J gene is TRBJ2-2, the V gene TRBV5-1; possible D gene TRBD2, 6 bases. V was pared by 0 bases and J by 1 base, with 10 bases between. From germline, CDR1 is SGHRS and CDR2 YFSETQ. The CDR3 loop spans 16 amino acids. The CDR3, as DNA: TGCGCCAGCAGCTTGGGCGGGAACCAGAACACCGGGGAGCTGTTTTTT. It encodes CASSLGGNQNTGELFF.

This clone was found once. The chain has TRBV12-3 or TRBV12-4 and TRBJ1-5, with D unclear. CDR3 length: 13 amino acids. V was pared by 6 bases and J by 6 bases, with 12 bases between. The CDR3 loop is CASSVGGGQPQHF. CDR3 nucleotides: TGTGCCAGCAGCGTCGGTGGAGGTCAGCCCCAGCATTTT.

This chain connects TRBV27 to TRBJ2-1; tentatively, D is TRBD2 (5 bases). The germline V and J ends were trimmed by 0 bases and 0 bases, with 27 bases remaining between them. Germline CDR1 MNHEY, CDR2 SMNVEV (reference sequence). The length of the CDR3 is 22 residues. The CDR3 loop is CASSLSPWDRGPLPSSYNEQFF. CDR3 bases: TGTGCCAGCAGTTTATCGCCCTGGGATCGAGGGCCCTTACCGAGCTCCTACAATGAGCAGTTCTTC.

This clone showed up just once. The chain uses TRBV6-5 and TRBJ1-2; 7 positions agree with TRBD1. The CDR3 has 13 residues. Trimming removed 6 bases from V and 4 bases from J; junction bases left unmatched: 5. Germline loops: CDR1 MNHEY, CDR2 SVGAGI. CDR3 sequence reads: CASSGDSPYGYTF. Here the CDR3 DNA reads TGTGCCAGCAGCGGGGACAGTCCCTATGGCTACACCTTC.

The rearrangement uses TRBV5-4 and TRBJ2-1, with D maybe TRBD1 (5 bases). The length of the CDR3 is 14 residues. Germline CDR1 and CDR2: SGHNT and YYREEE (reference sequence). With 4 bases removed from V and 6 bases from J, the gap between germline ends came to 14 bases. The CDR3 sequence: CASSPQDLSNEQFF. DNA of the CDR3: TGTGCCAGCAGCCCACAGGACCTGAGCAATGAGCAGTTCTTC.

The chain couples TRBV11-3 to TRBJ2-4, with 7 bases identical to TRBD2. This CDR3 spans 13 amino acids. V lost 1 base, J lost 7 bases, and 1 base stayed unmatched. CDR1 is SGHNT, CDR2 YENEEA, per germline. The CDR3 loop is CASSLAGGNIQYF. CDR3 coding DNA: TGTGCCAGCAGCTTAGCGGGAGGCAACATTCAGTACTTC.

The chain employs TRBV2 and TRBJ2-7, with 10 nucleotides matching TRBD1. Germline CDR1 and CDR2: SNHLY and FYNNEI. V gave up 6 bases and J gave up 1 base; unmatched junction bases: 9. This CDR3 has 16 amino acids. The DNA of the CDR3 is TGTGCCAGCAGGCCGGGACAGGGGTACTTATCCTACGAGCAGTACTTC. Protein sequence: CASRPGQGYLSYEQYF.

J is TRBJ2-7 and V is TRBV2, with TRBD2 matching 9 bases. Germline V gives CDR1 SNHLY, CDR2 FYNNEI. This CDR3 contains 14 residues. Trimming removed 3 bases from V and 4 bases from J; junction bases left unmatched: 4. This CDR3 reads CASSDTREGYEQYF. The CDR3 DNA reads as TGTGCCAGCAGTGATACGCGGGAGGGTTACGAGCAGTACTTC.

The chain links TRBV18 to TRBJ2-5, with D possibly being TRBD1 (6 bases). Trimming shortened V by 0 bases and J by 4 bases, and 12 bases separated the two germline ends. The CDR3 has 15 amino acids. Germline V gives CDR1 KGHSH, CDR2 LQKENI. The CDR3 DNA follows: TGTGCCAGCTCACCACCGGGGGCTTTTGCAGAGACCCAGTACTTC. This translates into CASSPPGAFAETQYF.

The chain links TRBV5-1 to TRBJ1-6, with D hard to call. Germline CDR1 reads SGHRS; CDR2 reads YFSETQ. With 1 base removed from V and 0 bases from J, the gap between germline ends came to 5 bases. The length of the CDR3 is 15 residues. CDR3 protein: CASSLWSSYNSPLHF. The CDR3 bases are TGCGCCAGCAGCTTGTGGAGCTCCTATAATTCACCCCTCCACTTT.

V and J are TRBV15 and TRBJ2-1, with 8 bases aligning to TRBD2. The CDR3 contains 15 residues. Germline loops: CDR1 LNHNV, CDR2 YYDKDF (reference sequence). Trimming removed 1 base from V and 9 bases from J; junction bases left unmatched: 8. In DNA form, the CDR3 reads TGTGCCACCAGCAGAGGCGGGGGCGGGGGGATTGAGCAGTTCTTC. Translation: CATSRGGGGGIEQFF.

Comment on this clone: This same CDR3 is encoded by further DNA sequences in the sample. The chain uses TRBV12-3 or TRBV12-4 and TRBJ2-3; D is undetermined. Trimming cost V 3 bases and J 4 bases, with 5 bases left between them. There are 12 residues in the CDR3. CDR3 loop: CASSFLADTQYF. CDR3 nucleotides: TGTGCCAGCAGTTTTTTAGCAGATACGCAGTATTTT.